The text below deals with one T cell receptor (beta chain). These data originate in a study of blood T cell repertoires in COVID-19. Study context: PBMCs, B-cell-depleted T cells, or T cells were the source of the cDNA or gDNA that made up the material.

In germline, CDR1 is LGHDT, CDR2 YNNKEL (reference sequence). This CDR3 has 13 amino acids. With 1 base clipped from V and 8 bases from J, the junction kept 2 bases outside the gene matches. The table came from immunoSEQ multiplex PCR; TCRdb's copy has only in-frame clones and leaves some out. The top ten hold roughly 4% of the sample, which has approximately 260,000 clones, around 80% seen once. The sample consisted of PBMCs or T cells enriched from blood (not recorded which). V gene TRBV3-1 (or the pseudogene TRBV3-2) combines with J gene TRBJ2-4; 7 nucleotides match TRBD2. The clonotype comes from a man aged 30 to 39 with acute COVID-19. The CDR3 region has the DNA TGTGCCAGCAGCCAAGGCGGGAGCCACATTCAGTACTTC. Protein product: CASSQGGSHIQYF.